This entry concerns a single T cell receptor (beta chain). These data originate in a study of TIL therapy for anti-PD-1-resistant metastatic lung cancer. The libraries were made with immunoSEQ v3. The method was immunoSEQ multiplex PCR; TCRdb's version includes in-frame clones alone and lacks a portion of them. This sample has approximately 95,000 clones, with about three fifths found just once. Documented time point: pre-treatment sample, taken before nivolumab and TIL therapy. The tumor samples were excised metastases, mostly pleural nodules or supraclavicular lymph nodes. Germline V lookup: CDR1 MNHEY, CDR2 SMNVEV (reference sequence). CDR3 length equals 12 residues. V gave up 5 bases and J gave up 10 bases, with 14 bases separating them.

The rearrangement links TRBV27 to TRBJ2-5; TRBD2 might be the D (6 bases). This receptor was obtained from a person aged 25 to 85 with non-small cell lung cancer. Material: tumor tissue, obtained at baseline. The CDR3 region has the DNA TGTGCCAGCAGTCCCTCGGGAGTGAACCAGTACTTC. Amino acid sequence: CASSPSGVNQYF.